These 28 T cell receptor beta chains share one sample of origin, sequenced in a study of cytomegalovirus exposure and HLA in healthy donors (dated by TCRdb to 2015 to 2018). Library preparation was by the immunoSEQ multiplex PCR assay. The multiplex PCR relied on a mix of 60 forward primers for TCR Vbeta segments and 13 reverse primers for TCR Jbeta segments. The immuneACCESS repertoire file appears here via TCRdb, limited to in-frame rearrangements. These files lack a portion of the clones; in checked studies, under half of the deficit traces to unresolved V genes, and the cause of the others is not known. The sample table holds about 160,000 clones, of which about four fifths were seen once. Of the sample, roughly 13% is held by the ten largest clones. What was sequenced was PBMCs. The receptors originated from a woman aged 50 to 60 in good health and CMV-seronegative.

The chain employs TRBV15 and TRBJ2-1; TRBD1 matches at 8 bases. Trimming at V came to 3 bases and at J to 5 bases, leaving 12 bases not matched to a gene. CDR3 length: 17 amino acids. Germline CDR1 is LNHNV and CDR2 is YYDKDF (reference sequence). CDR3 in amino acids: CATSSETPGQAHNEQFF. As DNA, the CDR3 is TGTGCCACCAGCAGTGAAACCCCGGGACAGGCCCACAATGAGCAGTTCTTC.

This clone was seen only once. This chain joins TRBV9 and TRBJ2-4; 10 bases match TRBD2. The CDR3 length is 17 residues. Germline V gene lookup returns CDR1 SGDLS and CDR2 YYNGEE. Unmatched junction bases numbered 10, after V lost 4 bases and J lost 3 bases. CDR3 DNA sequence: TGTGCCAGCAGCCCATCGACTAGCGGGTTCGACAAAAACATTCAGTACTTC. It yields the protein CASSPSTSGFDKNIQYF.

This clone has just one count. The CDR3 DNA reads as TGTGCCAGCAGGGCAGCTCCGGGACAGGCCTACGAGCAGTACTTC. Encoded protein: CASRAAPGQAYEQYF. V is TRBV2 and J is TRBJ2-7; the match to TRBD1 covers 8 bases. CDR3 length: 15 residues. Trimming removed 6 bases from V and 2 bases from J; junction bases left unmatched: 9. Germline assignment: CDR1 SNHLY and CDR2 FYNNEI.

This chain uses TRBV18 with TRBJ1-5, with 7 bases lining up with TRBD1. The ends lost 4 bases at V and 4 bases at J; junction bases unmatched: 7. The length of the CDR3 is 15 residues. Germline V gives CDR1 KGHSH, CDR2 LQKENI. In nucleotides, the CDR3 is TGTGCCAGCTCACGGGACAGAGCCCTGAATCAGCCCCAGCATTTT. Its protein is CASSRDRALNQPQHF.

The rearrangement links TRBV15 to TRBJ2-7; D unresolved. V was cut by 5 bases and J by 7 bases, with 21 bases left in between. CDR3 size: 15 residues. The V gene's germline CDR1 is LNHNV and CDR2 YYDKDF (reference sequence). The CDR3 loop is CATSELPTPLTEQYF. The CDR3 DNA follows: TGTGCCACCAGCGAACTACCGACTCCCCTGACGGAGCAGTACTTC.

This chain joins TRBV5-8 and TRBJ1-6, with 8 bases matching TRBD1. The CDR3 has 14 amino acids. The trim removed 4 bases at V and 9 bases at J, leaving 6 bases unmatched. Germline CDR1 SGHTS, CDR2 YDEGEE. The CDR3 region has the DNA TGTGCCAGCAGCCTACAGGGGGAAGGTTCACCCCTCCACTTT. Its protein is CASSLQGEGSPLHF.

The chain carries TRBV18 and TRBJ1-3, with TRBD1 identical over 8 bases. Germline CDR1 KGHSH, CDR2 LQKENI. V trimming: 10 bases; J trimming: 2 bases; junction bases outside the gene matches: 7. The CDR3 loop spans 14 amino acids. The DNA for the CDR3 is TGTGCCATCTCCAGGGGGCCGACTGGAAACACCATATATTTT. Amino acid sequence: CAISRGPTGNTIYF.

This clone was detected a few times. The chain combines TRBV9 with TRBJ2-2; a weak D match, TRBD1 (5 bases). The length of the CDR3 is 13 residues. V lost 7 bases to trimming and J lost 1 base, with 8 bases between them. Germline CDR1 SGDLS, CDR2 YYNGEE. CDR3 region: CASADKNTGELFF. In nucleotides, the CDR3 is TGTGCCAGCGCGGACAAGAACACCGGGGAGCTGTTTTTT.

V and J are TRBV7-8 and TRBJ1-2; unclear D gene. Germline assignment: CDR1 SGHVS and CDR2 FQNEAQ. The CDR3 covers 13 residues. With 2 bases removed from V and 6 bases from J, the gap between germline ends came to 10 bases. For the CDR3, the DNA is TGTGCCAGCAGCTTATTGAGGATTCATGGCTACACCTTC. Translated, it gives CASSLLRIHGYTF.

In its sample, this clone was seen once. This chain connects TRBV21-1 to TRBJ1-2; TRBD1, the D gene given by the table, was not confirmed from the DNA. TRBV21-1 is shown as a pseudogene. CDR3 size: 15 residues. CDR3 DNA sequence: TGTGCCAGCAGCAACCAAAACAGGGGGTGTAGAGGCTACACCTTC. Translation: CASSNQNRGCRGYTF.

This clone occurred a few times. V usage is TRBV10-1 and J usage is TRBJ2-3, with no clear D. Trimming shortened V by 4 bases and J by 1 base, and 15 bases separated the two germline ends. The CDR3 extends over 16 amino acids. Per germline, CDR1 WNHNN and CDR2 SYGVQD (reference sequence). The CDR3 is CASSGVIGSRTDTQYF. The CDR3 DNA is TGCGCCAGCAGTGGGGTAATCGGTAGCCGCACAGATACGCAGTATTTT.

The J gene is TRBJ1-2, the V gene TRBV7-9; 8 nucleotides agree with TRBD1. Trimming removed 7 bases from V and 1 base from J; junction bases left unmatched: 17. From germline, CDR1 is SEHNR and CDR2 FQNEAQ (reference sequence). The CDR3 is made up of 18 amino acids. The CDR3 loop is CASTTTLPPGQVNYGYTF. The CDR3, as DNA: TGTGCCAGCACCACCACCCTACCGCCGGGACAGGTTAACTATGGCTACACCTTC.

In its sample, this clone was seen once. J is TRBJ2-7 and V is TRBV5-5, with D perhaps TRBD1 (6 bases). This CDR3 is built from 15 residues. V was pared by 0 bases and J by 0 bases, with 10 bases between. Germline CDR1 and CDR2: SGHKS and YYEKEE (reference sequence). The CDR3 region is CASSLAAGDSYEQYF. The CDR3 DNA follows: TGTGCCAGCAGCTTGGCGGCAGGGGACTCCTACGAGCAGTACTTC.

In this sample, this clone turned up once. The chain recombines TRBV28 with TRBJ2-7; D might be TRBD1 (6 bases). V shed 3 bases and J shed 9 bases, with 15 bases lying between them. The CDR3 extends over 13 amino acids. Germline-derived CDR1 and CDR2 are MDHEN and SYDVKM. DNA of the CDR3: TGTGCCAGCAGTTTGCGTGGACAGACGTCGCAGTACTTC. This gives the protein CASSLRGQTSQYF. Filled out from reference TRBV28 and TRBJ2-7, the complete variable domain reads DVKVTQSSRYLVKRTGEKVFLECVQDMDHENMFWYRQDPGLGLRLIYFSYDVKMKEKGDIPEGYSVSREKKERFSLILESASTNQTSMYLCASSLRGQTSQYFGPGTRLTVT.

This clone appeared a few times. This chain joins TRBV18 and TRBJ2-3, with 9 bases that match TRBD2. Germline loops: CDR1 KGHSH, CDR2 LQKENI. With V trimmed by 5 bases and J by 1 base, 1 base remained unmatched. There are 14 residues in the CDR3. The CDR3 DNA reads as TGTGCCAGCTCAGCTAGCGGGGGCACAGATACGCAGTATTTT. This codes for CASSASGGTDTQYF. The full variable domain, its missing parts supplied by reference TRBV18 and TRBJ2-3, is NAGVMQNPRHLVRRRGQEARLRCSPMKGHSHVYWYRQLPEEGLKFMVYLQKENIIDESGMPKERFSAEFPKEGPSILRIQQVVRGDSAAYFCASSASGGTDTQYFGPGTRLTVL.

This clone was seen a handful of times. The CDR3 reads CASSQEGPREKLFF. The CDR3 nucleotides are TGTGCCAGCAGCCAAGAAGGCCCTAGAGAAAAACTGTTTTTT. V usage is TRBV7-8 and J usage is TRBJ1-4; D gene ambiguous. CDR3 length: 14 residues. Germline V gene sequence: CDR1 SGHVS, CDR2 FQNEAQ. With 5 bases removed from V and 8 bases from J, the gap between germline ends came to 15 bases.

This chain's CDR3 is CAVGRGSTDTQYF. The CDR3 bases are TGTGCCGTCGGACGGGGGAGCACAGATACGCAGTATTTT. The V gene is TRBV19, the J gene TRBJ2-3; a weak D match, TRBD2 (6 bases). Germline loops: CDR1 LNHDA, CDR2 SQIVND (reference sequence). With 11 bases removed from V and 0 bases from J, the gap between germline ends came to 12 bases. There are 13 residues in the CDR3.

The chain has TRBV18 and TRBJ1-5, with a tentative D call TRBD1 (5 bases). Per germline, CDR1 KGHSH and CDR2 LQKENI. V was trimmed by 4 bases and J by 5 bases, leaving 15 bases between them. The CDR3 has 15 amino acids. The chain's CDR3 is CASSQEGVGHQPQHF. In nucleotides, the CDR3 is TGTGCCAGCTCACAAGAAGGGGTCGGGCATCAGCCCCAGCATTTT.

V usage is TRBV5-4 and J usage is TRBJ1-4, with D perhaps matching TRBD1 (5 bases). Germline V gene sequence: CDR1 SGHNT, CDR2 YYREEE (reference sequence). This CDR3 spans 15 amino acids. Trimming removed 0 bases from V and 3 bases from J, with 9 bases in between. DNA for the CDR3: TGTGCCAGCAGCTTGGATCAGGGTCCTAATGAAAAACTGTTTTTT. Translating gives CASSLDQGPNEKLFF.

V usage is TRBV7-9 and J usage is TRBJ1-5; TRBD1 matches 9 bases. This CDR3 is built from 14 residues. Germline values: CDR1 SEHNR, CDR2 FQNEAQ (reference sequence). The junction had 3 bases not matched to a gene; V was cut back by 3 bases and J by 6 bases. The CDR3 is CASSLGQGAQPQHF. The CDR3 DNA is TGTGCCAGCAGCTTGGGACAGGGTGCTCAGCCCCAGCATTTT.

This clone was detected once. V usage is TRBV2 and J usage is TRBJ2-5, with 9 bases that match TRBD2. Germline loops: CDR1 SNHLY, CDR2 FYNNEI. CDR3 length: 15 residues. V lost 3 bases and J lost 5; bases outside the gene matches: 7. The CDR3 is CASSDTVAGDETQYF. The CDR3 DNA is TGTGCCAGCAGTGACACTGTAGCGGGGGATGAGACCCAGTACTTC.

The rearrangement uses TRBV7-2 and TRBJ1-3; 10 nucleotides line up with TRBD1. The CDR3 consists of 13 residues. Losses at the gene ends were 5 bases for V and 8 bases for J; bases not matched to a gene: 3. Germline V gene data show CDR1 as SGHTA and CDR2 as FQGNSA. Here the CDR3 reads CASSAGTGDTIYF. CDR3 nucleotides: TGTGCCAGCAGCGCCGGGACAGGGGACACCATATATTTT.

The rearrangement links TRBV5-4 to TRBJ2-2; D is possibly TRBD2 (5 bases). Germline lookup yields CDR1 SGHNT and CDR2 YYREEE (reference sequence). The CDR3 sequence is 14 residues long. The V end was cut by 4 bases, the J end by 4 bases, with 11 bases between. The CDR3 region is CASSRETFTGELFF. In DNA form, the CDR3 reads TGTGCCAGCAGCCGGGAAACTTTCACCGGGGAGCTGTTTTTT.

The chain has TRBV7-9 and TRBJ2-1; 10 nucleotides line up with TRBD2. The CDR3 has 15 residues. V trimming: 4 bases; J trimming: 5 bases; junction bases outside the gene matches: 5. Germline V CDR1 and CDR2: SEHNR, FQNEAQ (reference sequence). CDR3 nucleotide sequence: TGTGCCAGCAGCTACCTAGCGGGGGTGCACAATGAGCAGTTCTTC. Amino acid sequence: CASSYLAGVHNEQFF.

The chain carries TRBV27 and TRBJ2-5; TRBD1 agrees at 9 bases. The better agreement between TRBJ2-7 and the DNA end casts doubt on the J call. Germline loops: CDR1 MNHEY, CDR2 SMNVEV (reference sequence). This CDR3 region has 14 residues. CDR3 region: CASRTGGTPGEQYF. The DNA for the CDR3 is TGTGCCAGCCGCACAGGGGGCACTCCGGGCGAGCAGTACTTC.

The rearrangement uses TRBV30 and TRBJ1-2, with a possible D match to TRBD1 (5 bases). There are 12 residues in the CDR3. Germline CDR1 reads GTSNPN; CDR2 reads SVGIG (reference sequence). Deletions cut 5 bases from V and 6 bases from J, with 13 bases between. CDR3 sequence reads: CAWSSGGDGYTF. Here the CDR3 DNA reads TGTGCCTGGTCAAGCGGGGGGGATGGCTACACCTTC.

The chain joins TRBV7-2 to TRBJ1-4; 8 bases match TRBD1. CDR1 and CDR2 (germline): SGHTA, FQGNSA. This CDR3 is built from 14 residues. V lost 1 base to trimming and J lost 5 bases; unmatched junction nucleotides: 0. This chain's CDR3 is CASSLGQGNEKLFF. The CDR3 DNA reads as TGTGCCAGCAGCTTAGGACAGGGGAATGAAAAACTGTTTTTT.

The chain joins TRBV7-9 to TRBJ1-2; no reliable D call. Trimming took 2 bases from V and 2 from J, leaving 9 bases between them. Germline V lookup: CDR1 SEHNR, CDR2 FQNEAQ (reference sequence). CDR3 length equals 14 residues. DNA for the CDR3: TGTGCCAGCAGCTTATCTACCGGGAACTATGGCTACACCTTC. Translating gives CASSLSTGNYGYTF.